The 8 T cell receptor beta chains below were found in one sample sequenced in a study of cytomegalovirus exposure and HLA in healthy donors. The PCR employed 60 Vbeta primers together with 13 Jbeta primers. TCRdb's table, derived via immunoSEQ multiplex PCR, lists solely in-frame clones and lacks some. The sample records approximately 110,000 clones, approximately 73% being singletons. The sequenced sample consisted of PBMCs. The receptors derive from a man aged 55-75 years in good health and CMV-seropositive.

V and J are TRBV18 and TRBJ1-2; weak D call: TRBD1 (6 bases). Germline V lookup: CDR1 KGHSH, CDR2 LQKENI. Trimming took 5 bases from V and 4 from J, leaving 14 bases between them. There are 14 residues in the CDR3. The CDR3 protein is CASSSGTGTYGYTF. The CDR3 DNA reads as TGTGCCAGCTCAAGCGGAACAGGGACCTATGGCTACACCTTC.

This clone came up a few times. The DNA for the CDR3 is TGTGCCAGCAGCGCGGGGACCTCCTACGAGCAGTACTTC. This encodes CASSAGTSYEQYF. The gene calls are TRBV5-4 and TRBJ2-7; maybe TRBD2 (6 bases). Trimming removed 4 bases at V and 0 bases at J, with 8 bases between. CDR1 is SGHNT and CDR2 is YYREEE in the germline V gene (reference sequence). This CDR3 comprises 13 residues. Variable domain in full (rest from reference TRBV5-4 and TRBJ2-7): ETGVTQSPTHLIKTRGQQVTLRCSSQSGHNTVSWYQQALGQGPQFIFQYYREEENGRGNFPPRFSGLQFPNYSSELNVNALELDDSALYLCASSAGTSYEQYFGPGTRLTVT.

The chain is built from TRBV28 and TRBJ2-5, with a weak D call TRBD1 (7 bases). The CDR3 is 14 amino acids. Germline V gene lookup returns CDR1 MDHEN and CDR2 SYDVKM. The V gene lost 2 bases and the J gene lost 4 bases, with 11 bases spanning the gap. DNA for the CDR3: TGTGCCAGCAGTTTAAACAGGGGAGGAGAGACCCAGTACTTC. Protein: CASSLNRGGETQYF.

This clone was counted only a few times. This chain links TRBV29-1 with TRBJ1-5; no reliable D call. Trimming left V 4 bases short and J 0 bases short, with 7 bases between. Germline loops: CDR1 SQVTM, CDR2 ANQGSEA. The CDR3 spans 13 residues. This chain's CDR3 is CSVGEISNQPQHF. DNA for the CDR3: TGCAGCGTTGGGGAGATTAGCAATCAGCCCCAGCATTTT.

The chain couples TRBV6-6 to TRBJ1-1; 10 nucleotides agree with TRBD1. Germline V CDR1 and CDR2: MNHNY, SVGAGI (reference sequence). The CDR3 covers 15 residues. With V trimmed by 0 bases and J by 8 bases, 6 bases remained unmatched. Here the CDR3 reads CASSYSPGQGTEAFF. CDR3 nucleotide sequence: TGTGCCAGCAGTTACTCGCCGGGACAGGGGACCGAAGCTTTCTTT.

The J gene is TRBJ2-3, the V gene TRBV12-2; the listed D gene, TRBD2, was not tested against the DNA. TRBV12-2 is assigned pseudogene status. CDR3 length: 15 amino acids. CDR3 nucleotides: TGTGCAAGTCGCTTCATGCGGGGGGCCACAGATACGCAGTATTTT. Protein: CASRFMRGATDTQYF.

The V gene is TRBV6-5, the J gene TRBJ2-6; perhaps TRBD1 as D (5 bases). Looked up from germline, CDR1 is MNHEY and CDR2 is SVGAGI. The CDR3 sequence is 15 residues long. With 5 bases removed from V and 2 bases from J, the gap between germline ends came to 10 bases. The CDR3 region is CASSLFRAGANVLTF. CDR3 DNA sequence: TGTGCCAGCAGTCTCTTCAGGGCTGGGGCCAACGTCCTGACTTTC.

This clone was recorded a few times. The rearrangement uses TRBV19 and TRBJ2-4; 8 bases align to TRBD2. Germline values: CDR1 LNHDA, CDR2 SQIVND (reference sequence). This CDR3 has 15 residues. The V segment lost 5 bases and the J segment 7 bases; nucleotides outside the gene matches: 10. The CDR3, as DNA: TGTGCCAGTAGTCTGGGCGGGGGGAACGGGAACATTCAGTACTTC. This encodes CASSLGGGNGNIQYF.